This T cell receptor beta chain was profiled in a study of cytomegalovirus exposure and HLA in healthy donors. Study at large: An earlier analysis identified 95 million to 120 million unique TCR beta sequences in about 190 million T cells.

Regarding this clone: Its antigen is undetermined.

Notes on the study in general: The study dropped some indistinguishable V segments, TRBV6-2 and TRBV6-3 among them. Clonal expansion, a later analysis showed, was greater in HLA-associated TCR beta chains than in equally common others. Presence/absence analyses treated sequencing depth as roughly uniform across donors.

The PCR ran on 60 Vbeta and 13 Jbeta primers. Sequencing was performed with immunoSEQ multiplex PCR; in TCRdb, only in-frame clones are kept and a portion is missing. This sample yields 150,000 or so clones, of which approximately 80% are seen a single time; about 4% belongs to the top ten. This CDR3 has 15 residues. V lost 0 bases and J lost 0; bases outside the gene matches: 1. Looked up from germline, CDR1 is MNHEY and CDR2 is SVGAGI. V usage is TRBV6-5 and J usage is TRBJ2-7; 8 bases agree with TRBD1. The source material was PBMCs. This clonotype was sampled from a woman in her 40s in good health and CMV-seronegative. The CDR3 DNA reads TGTGCCAGCAGTTACTCGACAGGGGCCTCCTACGAGCAGTACTTC. Translating it yields CASSYSTGASYEQYF.